The 18 T cell receptor beta chains reported below all come from one sample, sequenced in a study of cytomegalovirus exposure and HLA in healthy donors. PCR was performed using 60 Vbeta and 13 Jbeta primers. Profiled with immunoSEQ multiplex PCR; TCRdb holds only in-frame clones, not every one. The sample holds 150,000 or so clones, about 70% seen once. The sequencing input was PBMCs. These receptor sequences come from a man in his late teens or twenties in good health and CMV-seronegative.

In its sample, this clone was seen a few times. The genes are TRBV7-2 and TRBJ1-4, with TRBD1 matching 8 bases. With 5 bases clipped from V and 8 bases from J, the junction kept 10 bases outside the gene matches. The V gene's germline CDR1 is SGHTA and CDR2 FQGNSA. This CDR3 spans 15 amino acids. The CDR3 spells CASSRKGQVDEKLFF. The CDR3, as DNA: TGTGCCAGCAGCAGGAAGGGACAGGTTGACGAAAAACTGTTTTTT.

This chain joins TRBV2 and TRBJ2-1, with D tentatively TRBD1 (5 bases). The CDR3 has 13 amino acids. Germline lookup yields CDR1 SNHLY and CDR2 FYNNEI. V was cut by 7 bases and J by 0 bases, with 7 bases left in between. In DNA form, the CDR3 reads TGTGCCAGCAATAGGGGCTCCTACAATGAGCAGTTCTTC. Its protein is CASNRGSYNEQFF. The full variable domain, completed using reference TRBV2 and TRBJ2-1, is EPEVTQTPSHQVTQMGQEVILRCVPISNHLYFYWYRQILGQKVEFLVSFYNNEISEKSEIFDDQFSVERPDGSNFTLKIRSTKLEDSAMYFCASNRGSYNEQFFGPGTRLTVL.

The chain couples TRBV4-1 to TRBJ2-1; D ambiguous. From germline, CDR1 is MGHRA and CDR2 YSYEKL. The CDR3 spans 14 residues. The V end lost 2 bases, the J end lost 5 bases, and 10 bases lay between the germline ends. The CDR3 DNA sequence: TGCGCCAGCAGCCAATCCATAGTGGACAATGAGCAGTTCTTC. Its protein product is CASSQSIVDNEQFF.

The genes are TRBV4-1 and TRBJ1-1; no clear D gene. CDR1 is MGHRA, CDR2 YSYEKL, per germline. The CDR3 sequence is 13 residues long. V lost 1 base and J 6 bases, leaving 9 bases between the germline ends. CDR3 sequence reads: CASSQVAGAEAFF. The CDR3 region has the DNA TGCGCCAGCAGCCAAGTTGCGGGAGCTGAAGCTTTCTTT.

This clone was found once. The chain combines TRBV5-1 with TRBJ2-5, with 7 bases lining up with TRBD1. The CDR3 covers 16 residues. Germline assignment: CDR1 SGHRS and CDR2 YFSETQ. Losses at the gene ends were 2 bases for V and 4 bases for J; bases not matched to a gene: 11. The CDR3 reads CASSFGTAKSRETQYF. CDR3 nucleotides: TGCGCCAGCAGCTTTGGGACAGCAAAATCGCGAGAGACCCAGTACTTC.

V is TRBV30 and J is TRBJ1-3, with D uncertain. Trimming took off 1 base at V and 9 bases at J, with 7 bases between the two ends. The germline V gene encodes CDR1 GTSNPN and CDR2 SVGIG (reference sequence). This CDR3 comprises 11 residues. In DNA, the CDR3 is TGTGCCTGGAGTGGCGCCCCCACCATATATTTT. Its translation is CAWSGAPTIYF.

The chain employs TRBV11-1 and TRBJ2-5, with TRBD1 as a possible D gene (5 bases). The V and J ends lost 4 bases and 5 bases respectively, with 11 bases between them. Germline values: CDR1 SGHAT, CDR2 FQDESV (reference sequence). CDR3 length: 13 residues. In DNA, the CDR3 is TGTGCCAGCAGCTCCCAGGGCCTTGAGACCCAGTACTTC. Its protein is CASSSQGLETQYF. The variable domain in full, with the rest retrieved from reference TRBV11-1 and TRBJ2-5, is EAEVAQSPRYKITEKSQAVAFWCDPISGHATLYWYRQILGQGPELLVQFQDESVVDDSQLPKDRFSAERLKGVDSTLKIQPAELGDSAMYLCASSSQGLETQYFGPGTRLLVL.

The V gene is TRBV10-1, the J gene TRBJ1-1; no reliable D call. CDR3 length equals 12 residues. Germline V gene lookup returns CDR1 WNHNN and CDR2 SYGVQD (reference sequence). Trimming removed 3 bases from V and 0 bases from J, with 2 bases in between. The CDR3 DNA is TGCGCCAGCAGTGATATGAACACTGAAGCTTTCTTT. As protein: CASSDMNTEAFF.

This rearrangement joins TRBV29-1 to TRBJ2-2; D uncertain. Trimming left V 4 bases short and J 0 bases short, with 6 bases between. The length of the CDR3 is 13 residues. Germline V gene lookup returns CDR1 SQVTM and CDR2 ANQGSEA. CDR3 nucleotides: TGCAGCGTTGTCCCCGCGAACACCGGGGAGCTGTTTTTT. Residues: CSVVPANTGELFF.

The V and J genes are TRBV18 and TRBJ2-2; 11 bases align to TRBD1. After removal of 3 bases from V and 7 bases from J, the junction contained 13 bases not matched to a gene. Per germline, CDR1 KGHSH and CDR2 LQKENI. This CDR3 is built from 18 residues. The chain's CDR3 is CASSPKLLGQGEIGELFF. CDR3 DNA: TGTGCCAGCTCACCCAAGCTCCTGGGACAGGGGGAAATCGGGGAGCTGTTTTTT.

This chain connects TRBV10-3 to TRBJ2-2, with 9 bases that match TRBD2. The germline gives CDR1 ENHRY, CDR2 SYGVKD. This CDR3 has 16 amino acids. V lost 6 bases to trimming and J lost 0 bases; unmatched junction nucleotides: 5. CDR3 residues: CAISALAGTNTGELFF. The CDR3 nucleotides are TGTGCCATCAGCGCACTAGCGGGTACGAACACCGGGGAGCTGTTTTTT.

The chain uses TRBV6-5 and TRBJ2-1; TRBD2 is a possible D gene (6 bases). Between the trimmed V and J ends, which lost 8 bases and 6 bases, there was a span of 17 bases. The CDR3 totals 14 residues. The germline V gene has CDR1 MNHEY and CDR2 SVGAGI. For the CDR3, the DNA is TGTGCCAGCGGCAAGGGGACTCCCCGCAATGAGCAGTTCTTC. Amino acids: CASGKGTPRNEQFF.

J is TRBJ1-4 and V is TRBV7-9; 9 nucleotides agree with TRBD1. Trimming removed 4 bases from V and 11 bases from J; junction bases left unmatched: 14. Germline V gene sequence: CDR1 SEHNR, CDR2 FQNEAQ (reference sequence). The CDR3 is 16 amino acids. The DNA of the CDR3 is TGTGCCAGCAGCTCCGGGACAGGGCTAATGGTGGGGAAACTGTTTTTT. Its translation: CASSSGTGLMVGKLFF.

This sequence joins TRBV28 and TRBJ1-1; 8 nucleotides match TRBD1. The CDR3 is 14 residues long. J lost 4 bases, V lost 6 bases, and 7 bases had no gene match. CDR1 MDHEN and CDR2 SYDVKM come from the germline V gene. CDR3 in DNA: TGTGCCAGCAGCCCTACAGGGGGTAGCACTGAAGCTTTCTTT. Residues: CASSPTGGSTEAFF.

The chain uses TRBV7-6 and TRBJ1-1; possible D gene TRBD1, 5 bases. Between the trimmed V and J ends, which lost 11 bases and 1 base, there was a span of 8 bases. The CDR3 runs to 11 residues. CDR1 and CDR2 from the germline V gene are SGHVS and FNYEAQ. CDR3: CAAGGNTEAFF. DNA of the CDR3: TGTGCCGCGGGGGGGAACACTGAAGCTTTCTTT.

The CDR3 DNA reads as TGTGCCTGGGGACAGGGGGCGACAGATACGCAGTATTTT. Translated: CAWGQGATDTQYF. The chain uses TRBV30 and TRBJ2-3; 11 nucleotides align to TRBD1. This CDR3 has 13 residues. Germline values: CDR1 GTSNPN, CDR2 SVGIG (reference sequence). Unmatched junction bases numbered 1, after V lost 5 bases and J lost 3 bases.

This clone showed up just once. The rearrangement links TRBV29-1 to TRBJ2-7, with TRBD1 as a possible D gene (6 bases). Germline loops: CDR1 SQVTM, CDR2 ANQGSEA. CDR3 length equals 12 residues. V lost 2 bases to trimming and J lost 5 bases, with 10 bases between them. In DNA form, the CDR3 reads TGCAGCGTTGAAATACAGGGCCACGAGCAGTACTTC. This gives the protein CSVEIQGHEQYF.

The chain employs TRBV18 and TRBJ1-2, with a weak D call TRBD1 (6 bases). The CDR3 runs 14 residues. Germline-derived CDR1 and CDR2 are KGHSH and LQKENI. Between the trimmed V and J ends, which lost 6 bases and 6 bases, there was a span of 17 bases. CDR3 sequence (DNA): TGTGCCAGCTCCCCTAGGACAGAGACCCATGGCTACACCTTC. Translating it yields CASSPRTETHGYTF.